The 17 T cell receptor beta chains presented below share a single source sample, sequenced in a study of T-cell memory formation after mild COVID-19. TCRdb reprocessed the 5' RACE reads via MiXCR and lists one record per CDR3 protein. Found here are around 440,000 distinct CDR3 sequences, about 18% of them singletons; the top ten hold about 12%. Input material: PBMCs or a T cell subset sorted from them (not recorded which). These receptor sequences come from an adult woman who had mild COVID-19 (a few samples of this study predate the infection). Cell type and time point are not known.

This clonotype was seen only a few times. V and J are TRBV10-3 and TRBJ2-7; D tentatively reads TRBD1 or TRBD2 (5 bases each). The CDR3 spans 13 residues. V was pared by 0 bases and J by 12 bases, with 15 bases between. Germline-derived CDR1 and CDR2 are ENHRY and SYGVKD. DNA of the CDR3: TGTGCCATCAGTGAGTCTTCGGCCGCAGGGAGGTACTTC. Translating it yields CAISESSAAGRYF.

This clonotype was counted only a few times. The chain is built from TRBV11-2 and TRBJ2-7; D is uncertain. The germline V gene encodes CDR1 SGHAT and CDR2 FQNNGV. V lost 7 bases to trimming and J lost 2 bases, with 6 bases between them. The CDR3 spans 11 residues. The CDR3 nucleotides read TGTGCCAGCATCGCCACCTACGAGCAGTACTTC. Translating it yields CASIATYEQYF.

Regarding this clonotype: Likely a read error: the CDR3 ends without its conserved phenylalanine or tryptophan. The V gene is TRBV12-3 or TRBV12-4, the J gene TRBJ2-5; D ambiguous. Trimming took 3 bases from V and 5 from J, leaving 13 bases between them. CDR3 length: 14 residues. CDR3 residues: CASSFGAPLETQYL. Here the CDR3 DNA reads TGTGCCAGCAGTTTCGGAGCACCACTTGAGACCCAGTACTTA.

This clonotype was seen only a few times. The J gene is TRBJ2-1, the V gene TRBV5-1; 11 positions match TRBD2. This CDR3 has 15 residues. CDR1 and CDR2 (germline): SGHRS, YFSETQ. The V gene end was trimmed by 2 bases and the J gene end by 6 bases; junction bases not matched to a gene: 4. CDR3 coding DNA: TGCGCCAGCAGCTTTAGCGGGGGGGCCAGCAATGAGCAGTTCTTC. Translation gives CASSFSGGASNEQFF. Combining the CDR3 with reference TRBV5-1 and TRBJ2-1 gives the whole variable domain KAGVTQTPRYLIKTRGQQVTLSCSPISGHRSVSWYQQTPGQGLQFLFEYFSETQRNKGNFPGRFSGRQFSNSRSEMNVSTLELGDSALYLCASSFSGGASNEQFFGPGTRLTVL.

CDR3: CASSYSAGNSYEQYF. For the CDR3, the DNA is TGTGCCAGCAGTTACTCGGCAGGGAATAGCTACGAGCAGTACTTC. The chain combines TRBV6-5 with TRBJ2-7, with D possibly matching TRBD1 (5 bases). This CDR3 comprises 15 residues. Germline V gives CDR1 MNHEY, CDR2 SVGAGI. V gave up 0 bases and J gave up 3 bases, with 12 bases separating them.

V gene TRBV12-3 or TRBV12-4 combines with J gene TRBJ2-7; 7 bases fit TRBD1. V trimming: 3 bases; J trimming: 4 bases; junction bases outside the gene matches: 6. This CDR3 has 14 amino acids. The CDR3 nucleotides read TGTGCCAGCAGTTTCACAGGGGTAGGATACGAGCAGTACTTC. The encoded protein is CASSFTGVGYEQYF.

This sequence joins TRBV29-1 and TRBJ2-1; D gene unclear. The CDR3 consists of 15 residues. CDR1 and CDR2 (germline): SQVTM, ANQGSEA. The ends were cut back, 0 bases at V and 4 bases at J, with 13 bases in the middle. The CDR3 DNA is TGCAGCGTTGAAGATCTTAAGACGGAATACAATGAGCAGTTCTTC. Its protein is CSVEDLKTEYNEQFF.

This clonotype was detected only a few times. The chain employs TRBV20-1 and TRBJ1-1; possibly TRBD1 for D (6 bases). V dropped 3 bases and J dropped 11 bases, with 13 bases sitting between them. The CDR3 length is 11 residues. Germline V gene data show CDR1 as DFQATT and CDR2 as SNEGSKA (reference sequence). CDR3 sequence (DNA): TGCAGTGCTAGGGACAGTTTGTTTGCTTTCTTT. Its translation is CSARDSLFAFF.

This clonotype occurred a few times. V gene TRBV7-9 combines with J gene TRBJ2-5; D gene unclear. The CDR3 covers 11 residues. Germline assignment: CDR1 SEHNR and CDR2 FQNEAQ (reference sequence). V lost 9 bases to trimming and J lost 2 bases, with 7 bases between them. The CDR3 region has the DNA TGTGCCAGTCAGCTGCAAGAGACCCAGTACTTC. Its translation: CASQLQETQYF.

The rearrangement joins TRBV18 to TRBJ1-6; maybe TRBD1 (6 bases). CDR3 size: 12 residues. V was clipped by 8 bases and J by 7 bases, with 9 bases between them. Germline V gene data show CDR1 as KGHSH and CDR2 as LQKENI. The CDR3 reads CASGQMNSPLHF. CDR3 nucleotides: TGTGCCAGCGGACAGATGAATTCACCCCTCCACTTT.

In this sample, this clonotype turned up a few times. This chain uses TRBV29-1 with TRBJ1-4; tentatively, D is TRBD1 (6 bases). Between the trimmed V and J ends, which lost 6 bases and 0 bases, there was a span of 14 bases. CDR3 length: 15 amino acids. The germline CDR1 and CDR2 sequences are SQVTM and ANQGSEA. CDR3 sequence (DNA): TGCAGCGTGATGCAGGGGCTTGCAACTAATGAAAAACTGTTTTTT. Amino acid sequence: CSVMQGLATNEKLFF.

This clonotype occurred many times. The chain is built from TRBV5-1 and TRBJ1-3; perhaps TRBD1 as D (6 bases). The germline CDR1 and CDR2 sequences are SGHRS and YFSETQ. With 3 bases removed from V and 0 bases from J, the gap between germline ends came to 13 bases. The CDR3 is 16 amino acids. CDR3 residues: CASSWGTGTSGNTIYF. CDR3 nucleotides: TGCGCCAGCAGCTGGGGAACAGGGACCTCTGGAAACACCATATATTTT.

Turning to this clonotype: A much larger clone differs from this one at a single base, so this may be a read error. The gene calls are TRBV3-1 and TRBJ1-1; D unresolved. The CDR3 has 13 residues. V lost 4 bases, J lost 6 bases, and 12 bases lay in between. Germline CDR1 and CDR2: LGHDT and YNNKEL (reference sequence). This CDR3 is CASSPATGAEAFF. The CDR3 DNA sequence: TGTGCCAGCAGCCCAGCGACTGGGGCTGAAGCTTTCTTT. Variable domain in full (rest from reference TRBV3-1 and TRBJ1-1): DTAVSQTPKYLVTQMGNDKSIKCEQNLGHDTMYWYKQDSKKFLKIMFSYNNKELIINETVPNRFSPKSPDKAHLNLHINSLELGDSAVYFCASSPATGAEAFFGQGTRLTVV.

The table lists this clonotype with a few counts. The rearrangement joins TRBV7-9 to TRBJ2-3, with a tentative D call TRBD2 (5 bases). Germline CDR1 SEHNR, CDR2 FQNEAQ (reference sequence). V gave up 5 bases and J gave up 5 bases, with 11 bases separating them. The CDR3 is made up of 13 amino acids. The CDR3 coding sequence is TGTGCCAGCAGCCCGAGGGTGGTAGATACGCAGTATTTT. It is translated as CASSPRVVDTQYF. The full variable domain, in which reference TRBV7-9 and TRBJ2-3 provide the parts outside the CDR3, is DTGVSQNPRHKITKRGQNVTFRCDPISEHNRLYWYRQTLGQGPEFLTYFQNEAQLEKSRLLSDRFSAERPKGSFSTLEIQRTEQGDSAMYLCASSPRVVDTQYFGPGTRLTVL.

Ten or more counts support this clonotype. CDR3 in DNA: TGCGCCAGCAGCGCCGGACAGGGGGGATACGAGCAGTACTTC. Its translation is CASSAGQGGYEQYF. The J gene is TRBJ2-7, the V gene TRBV5-1; 10 bases match TRBD1. Germline assignment: CDR1 SGHRS and CDR2 YFSETQ. The CDR3 has 14 amino acids. Unmatched junction bases numbered 5, after V lost 4 bases and J lost 4 bases.

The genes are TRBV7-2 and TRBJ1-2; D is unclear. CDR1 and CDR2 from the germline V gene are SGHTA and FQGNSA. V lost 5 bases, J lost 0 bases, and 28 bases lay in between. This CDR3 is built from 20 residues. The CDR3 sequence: CASSPSGAGSGRFANYGYTF. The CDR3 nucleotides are TGTGCCAGCAGCCCCTCGGGAGCAGGAAGTGGCCGGTTCGCTAACTATGGCTACACCTTC.

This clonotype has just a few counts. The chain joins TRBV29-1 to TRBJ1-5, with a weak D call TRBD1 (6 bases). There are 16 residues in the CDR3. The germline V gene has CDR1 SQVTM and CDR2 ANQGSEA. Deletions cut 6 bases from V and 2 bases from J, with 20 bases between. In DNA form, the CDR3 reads TGCAGCGTCTCCTCCTGGGAGGGGGAAGGCAATCAGCCCCAGCATTTT. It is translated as CSVSSWEGEGNQPQHF.